The rows below give T cell receptor beta chains drawn from one sample of a study of OX40 agonist ivuxolimab in advanced cancers. Sequenced by immunoSEQ multiplex PCR; TCRdb stores in-frame clones only, minus some. The data contain tens of thousands of clones, around 90% of them singletons. Sequencing used CD4+ or CD8+ T cells sorted from blood, obtained in a trial of the OX40 agonist ivuxolimab. The origin of the receptors is an adult with an advanced solid tumor such as melanoma, head and neck, liver or kidney cancer. Each CDR3 is given with its conserved first and last residue. The D gene is left open where the match is weak. A row's size may be missing; if present it is once, few, many or a size class.

>NA|NA|TRBJ1-3|TRBV30
CAWDAGPGAIYF
TGTGCCTGGGACGCCGGCCCCGGAGCCATATATTTT
>NA|once|TRBJ2-7|TRBV4-1
CASSQLQLYEQYF
TGCGCCAGCAGCCAACTACAGCTCTACGAGCAGTACTTC
>NA|once|TRBJ1-1|TRBV18
CASSPGTLGAFF
TGTGCCAGCTCACCCGGAACATTAGGGGCTTTCTTT
>NA|NA|TRBJ1-2|TRBV27
CASSLTENYGYTF
TGTGCCAGCAGTTTAACAGAAAACTATGGCTACACCTTC
>TRBD1|NA|TRBJ2-7|TRBV7-2
CASSQTGPGDYEQYF
TGTGCCAGCAGCCAGACAGGGCCTGGGGACTACGAGCAGTACTTC
>NA|NA|TRBJ2-2|TRBV28
CASSSPGVIVSGELFF
TGTGCCAGCAGTTCGCCCGGGGTTATCGTATCTGGGGAGCTGTTTTTT
>TRBD2|NA|TRBJ2-1|TRBV10-3
CAISESPPLAGGPDEQFF
TGTGCCATCAGTGAGTCCCCCCCCCTAGCGGGAGGGCCCGATGAGCAGTTCTTC
>NA|NA|TRBJ2-7|TRBV13
CASSQMTGTYEQYF
TGTGCCAGCAGCCAGATGACAGGAACATACGAGCAGTACTTC
>NA|once|TRBJ2-7|TRBV21-1
CASSKDEQYF
TGTGCCAGCAGCAAAGACGAGCAGTACTTC
>NA|NA|TRBJ2-7|TRBV10-3
CAISEAEYYEQYF
TGTGCCATCAGTGAGGCGGAATACTACGAGCAGTACTTC
>NA|few|TRBJ1-4|TRBV6-4
CARPDLVLGVLGYEKLFF
TGTGCCAGACCCGACTTAGTCTTAGGAGTCTTGGGGTACGAAAAACTGTTTTTT
>TRBD1|NA|TRBJ2-1|TRBV19
CASSIWGQSSYNEQFF
TGTGCCAGTAGTATATGGGGACAGAGCTCCTACAATGAGCAGTTCTTC
>TRBD2|NA|TRBJ2-2|TRBV11-2
CASTQTPSGRYTGELFF
TGTGCCAGCACCCAAACACCTAGCGGGAGATACACCGGGGAGCTGTTTTTT
>TRBD2|NA|TRBJ2-1|TRBV4-1
CASSQSGKIEQFF
TGCGCCAGCAGCCAGAGCGGGAAGATTGAGCAGTTCTTC
>NA|NA|TRBJ1-1|TRBV20-1
CSARDSEAFF
TGCAGTGCTAGGGACAGTGAAGCTTTCTTT
>TRBD2|NA|TRBJ2-3|TRBV28
CASSLSGTSGDTQYF
TGTGCCAGCAGTTTATCTGGAACTAGCGGGGATACGCAGTATTTT
>NA|NA|TRBJ2-1|TRBV27
CASSLRSSVYEQFF
TGTGCCAGCAGCCTTAGGTCTAGTGTCTATGAGCAGTTCTTC
>TRBD2|once|TRBJ2-7|TRBV11-2
CASSSGTSVAYEQYF
TGTGCCAGCAGTTCCGGGACTAGCGTCGCCTACGAGCAGTACTTC
>NA|NA|TRBJ2-3|TRBV5-8
CASSARLERGTDTQYF
TGTGCCAGCAGCGCTCGACTAGAGAGGGGCACAGATACGCAGTATTTT
>TRBD2|NA|TRBJ2-7|TRBV7-9
CASSLGLAGAYEQYF
TGTGCCAGCAGCTTGGGACTAGCGGGAGCCTACGAGCAGTACTTC
>NA|NA|TRBJ1-2|TRBV19
CASSIPGRSYGYTF
TGTGCCAGTAGTATCCCGGGACGGAGCTATGGCTACACCTTC
>NA|once|TRBJ2-1|TRBV2
CASETDYSYNEQFF
TGTGCCAGCGAGACGGATTACTCCTACAATGAGCAGTTCTTC
>NA|NA|TRBJ2-3|TRBV4-1
CASSQTRARSTFTDTQYF
TGCGCCAGCAGCCAAACCAGAGCGCGCTCGACTTTCACAGATACGCAGTATTTT
>TRBD2|NA|TRBJ2-1|TRBV5-1
CASSAPTSGFYNEQFF
TGCGCCAGCAGCGCCCCTACTAGCGGGTTCTACAATGAGCAGTTCTTC